Listed here is a single TCR beta chain. Its matching antigen is unknown. The donors were members of the validation cohort comprising 100 to 150 subjects, separate from the roughly 640-subject first cohort. This record belongs to a study of cytomegalovirus exposure and HLA in healthy donors. General observations from the study: In vitro checks showed that a few CMV-associated chains really do target CMV antigens. According to reports, the classifier identified cytomegalovirus status with high specificity and sensitivity.

The CDR3 runs to 16 residues. V gave up 3 bases and J gave up 7 bases, with 18 bases separating them. Germline CDR1 SEHNR, CDR2 FQNEAQ (reference sequence). The table came from immunoSEQ multiplex PCR; TCRdb's copy has only in-frame clones and leaves some out. The sample lists roughly 250,000 clones; around 90% were seen once. This receptor was obtained from a woman between 18 and 30 years old in good health and CMV-seronegative. What was sequenced was PBMCs. The gene calls are TRBV7-9 and TRBJ2-2; D remains unclear. CDR3 protein: CASSLRLSDRSGELFF. In DNA, the CDR3 is TGTGCCAGCAGCTTGCGCTTGTCTGATCGGAGCGGGGAGCTGTTTTTT.